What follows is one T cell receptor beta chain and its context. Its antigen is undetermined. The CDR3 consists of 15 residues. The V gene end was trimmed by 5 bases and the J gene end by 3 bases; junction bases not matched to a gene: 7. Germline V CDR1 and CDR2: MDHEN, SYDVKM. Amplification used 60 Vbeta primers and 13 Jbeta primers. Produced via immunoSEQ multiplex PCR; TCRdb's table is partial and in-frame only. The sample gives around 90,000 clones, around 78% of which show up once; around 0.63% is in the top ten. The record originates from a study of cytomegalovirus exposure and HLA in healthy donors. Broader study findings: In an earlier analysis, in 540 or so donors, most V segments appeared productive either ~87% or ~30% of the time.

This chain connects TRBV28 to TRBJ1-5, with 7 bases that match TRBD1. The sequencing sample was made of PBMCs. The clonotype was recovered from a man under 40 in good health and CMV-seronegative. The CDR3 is CASSGHRGFNQPQHF. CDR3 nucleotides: TGTGCCAGCAGTGGCCACAGGGGATTCAATCAGCCCCAGCATTTT. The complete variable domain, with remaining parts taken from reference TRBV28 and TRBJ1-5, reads DVKVTQSSRYLVKRTGEKVFLECVQDMDHENMFWYRQDPGLGLRLIYFSYDVKMKEKGDIPEGYSVSREKKERFSLILESASTNQTSMYLCASSGHRGFNQPQHFGDGTRLSIL.